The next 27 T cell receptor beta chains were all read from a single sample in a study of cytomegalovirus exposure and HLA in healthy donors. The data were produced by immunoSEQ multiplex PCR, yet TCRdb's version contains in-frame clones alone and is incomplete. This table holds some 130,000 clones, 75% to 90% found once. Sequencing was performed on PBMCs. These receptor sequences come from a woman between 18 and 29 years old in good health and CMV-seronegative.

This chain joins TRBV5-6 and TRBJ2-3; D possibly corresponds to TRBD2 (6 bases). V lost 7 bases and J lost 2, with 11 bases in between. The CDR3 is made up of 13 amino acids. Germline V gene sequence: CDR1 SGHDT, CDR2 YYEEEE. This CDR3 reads CASGPGDTDTQYF. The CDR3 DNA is TGTGCCAGCGGCCCGGGGGACACAGATACGCAGTATTTT.

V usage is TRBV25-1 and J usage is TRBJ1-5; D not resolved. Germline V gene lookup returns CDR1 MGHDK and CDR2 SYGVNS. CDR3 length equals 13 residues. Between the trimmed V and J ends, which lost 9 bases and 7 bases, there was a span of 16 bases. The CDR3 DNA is TGTGCCAGGGCGTTTGGGGAGGGACAGCCCCAGCATTTT. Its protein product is CARAFGEGQPQHF. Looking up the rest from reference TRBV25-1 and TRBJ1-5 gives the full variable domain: EADIYQTPRYLVIGTGKKITLECSQTMGHDKMYWYQQDPGMELHLIHYSYGVNSTEKGDLSSESTVSRIRTEHFPLTLESARPSHTSQYLCARAFGEGQPQHFGDGTRLSIL.

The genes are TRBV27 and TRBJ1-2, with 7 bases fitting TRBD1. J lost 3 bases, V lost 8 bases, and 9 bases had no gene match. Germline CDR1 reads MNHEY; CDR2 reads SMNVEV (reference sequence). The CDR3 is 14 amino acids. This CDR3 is CASAYRDRYYGYTF. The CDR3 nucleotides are TGTGCCAGCGCCTACCGGGACAGATACTATGGCTACACCTTC.

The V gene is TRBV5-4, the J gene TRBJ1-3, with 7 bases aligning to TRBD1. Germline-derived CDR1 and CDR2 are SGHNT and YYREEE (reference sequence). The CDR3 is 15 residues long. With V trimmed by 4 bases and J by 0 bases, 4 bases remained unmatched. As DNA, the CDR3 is TGTGCCAGCAGCCGACAGGGTATCTCTGGAAACACCATATATTTT. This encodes CASSRQGISGNTIYF. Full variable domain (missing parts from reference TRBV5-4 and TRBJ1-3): ETGVTQSPTHLIKTRGQQVTLRCSSQSGHNTVSWYQQALGQGPQFIFQYYREEENGRGNFPPRFSGLQFPNYSSELNVNALELDDSALYLCASSRQGISGNTIYFGEGSWLTVV.

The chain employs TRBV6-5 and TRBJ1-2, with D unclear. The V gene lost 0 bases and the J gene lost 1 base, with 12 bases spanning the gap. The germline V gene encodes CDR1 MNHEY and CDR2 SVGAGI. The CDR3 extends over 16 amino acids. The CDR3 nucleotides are TGTGCCAGCAGTTACTCCTCGGGGTTGGGTAACTATGGCTACACCTTC. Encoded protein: CASSYSSGLGNYGYTF.

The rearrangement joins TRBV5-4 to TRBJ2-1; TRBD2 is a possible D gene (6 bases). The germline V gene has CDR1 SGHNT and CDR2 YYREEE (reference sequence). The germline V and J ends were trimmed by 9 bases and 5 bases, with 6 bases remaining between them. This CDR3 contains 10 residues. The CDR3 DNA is TGTGCCACGGGGGACAATGAGCAGTTCTTC. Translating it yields CATGDNEQFF.

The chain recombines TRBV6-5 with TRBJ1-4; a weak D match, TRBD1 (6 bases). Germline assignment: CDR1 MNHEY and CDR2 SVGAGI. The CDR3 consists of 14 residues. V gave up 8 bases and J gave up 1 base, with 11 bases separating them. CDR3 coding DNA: TGTGCCAGCCAACCACAGGGAACTAATGAAAAACTGTTTTTT. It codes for CASQPQGTNEKLFF.

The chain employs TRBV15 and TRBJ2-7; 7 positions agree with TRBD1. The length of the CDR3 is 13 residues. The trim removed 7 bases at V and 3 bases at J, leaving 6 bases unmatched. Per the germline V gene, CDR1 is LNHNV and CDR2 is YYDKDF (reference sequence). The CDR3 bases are TGTGCCACCACCTCGAGACAGGGCTACGAGCAGTACTTC. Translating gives CATTSRQGYEQYF. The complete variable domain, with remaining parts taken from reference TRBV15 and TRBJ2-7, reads DAMVIQNPRYQVTQFGKPVTLSCSQTLNHNVMYWYQQKSSQAPKLLFHYYDKDFNNEADTPDNFQSRRPNTSFCFLDIRSPGLGDTAMYLCATTSRQGYEQYFGPGTRLTVT.

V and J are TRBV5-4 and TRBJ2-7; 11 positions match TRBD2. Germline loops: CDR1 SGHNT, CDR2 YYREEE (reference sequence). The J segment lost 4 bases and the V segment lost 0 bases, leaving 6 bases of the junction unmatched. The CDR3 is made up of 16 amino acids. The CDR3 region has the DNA TGTGCCAGCAGCTTGGGGGCTAGCGGGGGGTTGTACGAGCAGTACTTC. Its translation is CASSLGASGGLYEQYF.

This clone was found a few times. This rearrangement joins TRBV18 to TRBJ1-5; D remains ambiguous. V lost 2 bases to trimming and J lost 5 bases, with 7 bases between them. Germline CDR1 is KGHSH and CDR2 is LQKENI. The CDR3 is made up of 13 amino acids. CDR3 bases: TGTGCCAGCTCACCAGGGAGCGATCAGCCCCAGCATTTT. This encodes CASSPGSDQPQHF.

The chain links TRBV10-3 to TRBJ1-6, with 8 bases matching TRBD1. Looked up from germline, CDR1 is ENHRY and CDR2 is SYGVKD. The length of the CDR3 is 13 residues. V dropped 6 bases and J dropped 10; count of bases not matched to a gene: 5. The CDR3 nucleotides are TGTGCCATCAGGCAAGGGACAGGATCACCCCTCCACTTT. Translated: CAIRQGTGSPLHF.

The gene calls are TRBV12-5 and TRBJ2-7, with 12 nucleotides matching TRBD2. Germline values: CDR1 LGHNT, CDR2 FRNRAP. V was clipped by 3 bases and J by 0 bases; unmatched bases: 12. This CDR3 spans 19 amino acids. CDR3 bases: TGTGCTAGTGGTTTCTTCCTGGCTAGCGGGGGGGCTTCCTCCTACGAGCAGTACTTC. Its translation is CASGFFLASGGASSYEQYF.

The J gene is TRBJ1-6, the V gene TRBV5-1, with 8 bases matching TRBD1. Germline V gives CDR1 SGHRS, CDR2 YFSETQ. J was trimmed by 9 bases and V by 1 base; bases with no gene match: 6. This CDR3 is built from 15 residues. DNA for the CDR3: TGCGCCAGCAGCTTGCAGGGGGCAATTTCTTCACCCCTCCACTTT. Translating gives CASSLQGAISSPLHF.

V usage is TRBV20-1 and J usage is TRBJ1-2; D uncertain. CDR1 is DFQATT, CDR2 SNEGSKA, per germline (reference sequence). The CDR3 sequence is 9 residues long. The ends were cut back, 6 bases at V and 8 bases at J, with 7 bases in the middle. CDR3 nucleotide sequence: TGCAGTGCCGAGAGAGGCTACACCTTC. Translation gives CSAERGYTF.

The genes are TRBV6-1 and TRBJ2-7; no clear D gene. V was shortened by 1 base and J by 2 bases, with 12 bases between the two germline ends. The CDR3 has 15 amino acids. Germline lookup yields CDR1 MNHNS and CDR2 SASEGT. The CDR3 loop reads CASSEVRPSPYEQYF. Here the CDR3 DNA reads TGTGCCAGCAGTGAAGTTCGTCCAAGCCCCTACGAGCAGTACTTC.

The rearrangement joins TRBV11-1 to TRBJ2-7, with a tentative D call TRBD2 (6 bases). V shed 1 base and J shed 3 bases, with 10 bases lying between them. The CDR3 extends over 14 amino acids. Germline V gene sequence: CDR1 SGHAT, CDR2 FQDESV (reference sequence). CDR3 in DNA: TGTGCCAGCAGCTTAGGCCAGGACTACTACGAGCAGTACTTC. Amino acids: CASSLGQDYYEQYF. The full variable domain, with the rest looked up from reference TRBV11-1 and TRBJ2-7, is EAEVAQSPRYKITEKSQAVAFWCDPISGHATLYWYRQILGQGPELLVQFQDESVVDDSQLPKDRFSAERLKGVDSTLKIQPAELGDSAMYLCASSLGQDYYEQYFGPGTRLTVT.

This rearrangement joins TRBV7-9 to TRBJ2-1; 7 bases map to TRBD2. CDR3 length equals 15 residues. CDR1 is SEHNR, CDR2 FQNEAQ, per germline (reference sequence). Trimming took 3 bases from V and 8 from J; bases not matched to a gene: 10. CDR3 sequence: CASSFPGGGIDEQFF. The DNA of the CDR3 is TGTGCCAGCAGCTTCCCCGGCGGGGGTATCGATGAGCAGTTCTTC.

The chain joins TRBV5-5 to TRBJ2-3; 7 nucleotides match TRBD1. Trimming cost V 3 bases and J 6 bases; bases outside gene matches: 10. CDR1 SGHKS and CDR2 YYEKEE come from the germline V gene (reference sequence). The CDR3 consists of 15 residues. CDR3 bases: TGTGCCAGCAGCTCCCCAGGGGGATTTGAGGATACGCAGTATTTT. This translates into CASSSPGGFEDTQYF.

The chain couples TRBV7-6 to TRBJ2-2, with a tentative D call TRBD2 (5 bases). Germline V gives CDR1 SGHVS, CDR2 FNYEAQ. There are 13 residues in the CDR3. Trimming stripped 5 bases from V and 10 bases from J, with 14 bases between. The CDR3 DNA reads TGTGCCAGCAGCCAACGGGGTTCTGTGGAGCTGTTTTTT. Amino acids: CASSQRGSVELFF.

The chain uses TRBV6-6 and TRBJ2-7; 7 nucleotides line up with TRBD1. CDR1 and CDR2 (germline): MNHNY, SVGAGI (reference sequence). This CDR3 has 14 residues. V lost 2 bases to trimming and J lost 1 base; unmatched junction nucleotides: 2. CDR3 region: CASSYEGQSYEQYF. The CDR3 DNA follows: TGTGCCAGCAGTTACGAGGGACAGTCCTACGAGCAGTACTTC.

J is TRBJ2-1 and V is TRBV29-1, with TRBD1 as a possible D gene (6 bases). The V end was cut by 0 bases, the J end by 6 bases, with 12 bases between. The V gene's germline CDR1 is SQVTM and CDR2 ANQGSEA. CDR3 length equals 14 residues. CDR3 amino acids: CSVEDRGPANEQFF. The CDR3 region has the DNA TGCAGCGTTGAAGACAGGGGACCGGCCAATGAGCAGTTCTTC.

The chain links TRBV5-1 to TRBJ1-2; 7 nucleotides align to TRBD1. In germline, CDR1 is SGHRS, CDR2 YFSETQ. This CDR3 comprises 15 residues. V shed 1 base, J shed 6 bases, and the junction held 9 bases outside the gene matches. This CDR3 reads CASSLSPGGPHGYTF. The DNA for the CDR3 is TGCGCCAGCAGCTTGTCTCCAGGGGGGCCTCATGGCTACACCTTC.

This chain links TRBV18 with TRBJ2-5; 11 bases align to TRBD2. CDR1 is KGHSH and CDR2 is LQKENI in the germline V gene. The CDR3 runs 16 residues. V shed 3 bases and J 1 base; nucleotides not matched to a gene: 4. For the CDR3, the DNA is TGTGCCAGCTCACCCACTAGCGGGGGTTTCCAAGAGACCCAGTACTTC. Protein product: CASSPTSGGFQETQYF. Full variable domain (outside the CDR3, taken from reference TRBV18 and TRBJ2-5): NAGVMQNPRHLVRRRGQEARLRCSPMKGHSHVYWYRQLPEEGLKFMVYLQKENIIDESGMPKERFSAEFPKEGPSILRIQQVVRGDSAAYFCASSPTSGGFQETQYFGPGTRLLVL.

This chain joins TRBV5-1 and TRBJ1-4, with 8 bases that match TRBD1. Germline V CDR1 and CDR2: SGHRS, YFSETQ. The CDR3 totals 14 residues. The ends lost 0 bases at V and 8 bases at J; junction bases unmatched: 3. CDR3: CASSLGQGPEKLFF. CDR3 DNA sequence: TGCGCCAGCAGCTTGGGACAGGGGCCCGAAAAACTGTTTTTT.

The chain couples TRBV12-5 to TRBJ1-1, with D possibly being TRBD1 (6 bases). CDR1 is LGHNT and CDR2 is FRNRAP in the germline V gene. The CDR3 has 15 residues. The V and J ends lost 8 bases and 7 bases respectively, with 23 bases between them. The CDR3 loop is CASIKAGAARDEAFF. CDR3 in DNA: TGTGCTAGTATAAAGGCAGGGGCTGCGCGAGATGAAGCTTTCTTT. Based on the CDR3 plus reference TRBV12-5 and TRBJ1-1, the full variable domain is DARVTQTPRHKVTEMGQEVTMRCQPILGHNTVFWYRQTMMQGLELLAYFRNRAPLDDSGMPKDRFSAEMPDATLATLKIQPSEPRDSAVYFCASIKAGAARDEAFFGQGTRLTVV.

CDR3 coding DNA: TGTGCCAGCTCACCACCTCTGGGCAGTGTCTATGGCTACACCTTC. Its protein product is CASSPPLGSVYGYTF. V and J are TRBV18 and TRBJ1-2, with D unresolved. Germline CDR1 is KGHSH and CDR2 is LQKENI. The CDR3 consists of 15 residues. V lost 0 bases to trimming and J lost 4 bases, with 12 bases between them.

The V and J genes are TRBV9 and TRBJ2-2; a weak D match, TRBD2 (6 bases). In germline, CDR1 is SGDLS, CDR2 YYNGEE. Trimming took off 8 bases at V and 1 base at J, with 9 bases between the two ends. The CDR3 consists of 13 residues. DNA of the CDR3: TGTGCCAGTAGAGCGGGGAACACCGGGGAGCTGTTTTTT. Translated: CASRAGNTGELFF.